This TCR beta chain was profiled in a study of response to subunit inactivated influenza vaccine. Study conclusions and caveats: The authors offered the suggestion that each seasonal influenza vaccination recruits few new T cells.

Comment on this clonotype: Its antigen is unknown.

Germline V CDR1 and CDR2: LNHDA, SQIVND (reference sequence). This CDR3 contains 14 residues. The germline V and J ends were trimmed by 1 base and 3 bases, with 9 bases remaining between them. One entry per CDR3 protein results from TCRdb running MiXCR on the RT-PCR reads. The sample comprises about 500,000 distinct CDR3 sequences, 16% of which are singletons, and 2.5% to 3.5% rests with the top ten. This sample comprised CD4+ T cells sorted from PBMCs, obtained around 25 months after vaccination. This chain uses TRBV19 with TRBJ1-2; D unclear. The sequence was collected from a man in his fifties or sixties who received an inactivated influenza vaccine. The CDR3 DNA reads TGTGCCAGTAGTATAGTCAAAACGGACTATGGCTACACCTTC. Amino acid sequence: CASSIVKTDYGYTF.